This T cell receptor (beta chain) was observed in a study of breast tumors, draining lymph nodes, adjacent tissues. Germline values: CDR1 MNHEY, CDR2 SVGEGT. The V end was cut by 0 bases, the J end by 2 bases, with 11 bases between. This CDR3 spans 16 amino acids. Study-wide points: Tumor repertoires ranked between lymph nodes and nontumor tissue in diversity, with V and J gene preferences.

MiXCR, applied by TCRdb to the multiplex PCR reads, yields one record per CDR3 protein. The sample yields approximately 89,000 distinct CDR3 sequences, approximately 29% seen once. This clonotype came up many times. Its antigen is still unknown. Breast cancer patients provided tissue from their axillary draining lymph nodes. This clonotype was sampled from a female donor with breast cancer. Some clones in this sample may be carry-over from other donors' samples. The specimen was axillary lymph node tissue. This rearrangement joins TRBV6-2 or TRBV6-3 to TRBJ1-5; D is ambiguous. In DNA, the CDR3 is TGTGCCAGCAGTTACTCGAGTAGGCTGGGCAATCAGCCCCAGCATTTT. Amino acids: CASSYSSRLGNQPQHF.